The clone carrying this TCR beta chain was observed once. Its antigen is currently unknown. This entry belongs to a study of cytomegalovirus exposure and HLA in healthy donors. V lost 4 bases, J lost 4 bases, and 6 bases stayed unmatched. In germline, CDR1 is SGHVS, CDR2 FQNEAQ. This CDR3 is 15 amino acids long. All the people who gave samples were healthy bone marrow donors. The PCR employed 60 Vbeta primers together with 13 Jbeta primers. Sequenced by immunoSEQ multiplex PCR; TCRdb stores in-frame clones only, minus some. The table includes about 140,000 clones, just under 80% detected once. Study conclusions and caveats: Reports described diagnosis of cytomegalovirus status by the classifier as highly specific and sensitive. Near-uniform donor sequencing depth was presumed by presence/absence analyses.

Sequenced material: PBMCs. This chain links TRBV7-8 with TRBJ2-2, with TRBD1 matching 7 bases. This TCR was recovered from a man under 40 in good health. The CDR3 bases are TGTGCCAGCAGCTCCCGGGACAGCGCCACCGGGGAGCTGTTTTTT. This codes for CASSSRDSATGELFF.